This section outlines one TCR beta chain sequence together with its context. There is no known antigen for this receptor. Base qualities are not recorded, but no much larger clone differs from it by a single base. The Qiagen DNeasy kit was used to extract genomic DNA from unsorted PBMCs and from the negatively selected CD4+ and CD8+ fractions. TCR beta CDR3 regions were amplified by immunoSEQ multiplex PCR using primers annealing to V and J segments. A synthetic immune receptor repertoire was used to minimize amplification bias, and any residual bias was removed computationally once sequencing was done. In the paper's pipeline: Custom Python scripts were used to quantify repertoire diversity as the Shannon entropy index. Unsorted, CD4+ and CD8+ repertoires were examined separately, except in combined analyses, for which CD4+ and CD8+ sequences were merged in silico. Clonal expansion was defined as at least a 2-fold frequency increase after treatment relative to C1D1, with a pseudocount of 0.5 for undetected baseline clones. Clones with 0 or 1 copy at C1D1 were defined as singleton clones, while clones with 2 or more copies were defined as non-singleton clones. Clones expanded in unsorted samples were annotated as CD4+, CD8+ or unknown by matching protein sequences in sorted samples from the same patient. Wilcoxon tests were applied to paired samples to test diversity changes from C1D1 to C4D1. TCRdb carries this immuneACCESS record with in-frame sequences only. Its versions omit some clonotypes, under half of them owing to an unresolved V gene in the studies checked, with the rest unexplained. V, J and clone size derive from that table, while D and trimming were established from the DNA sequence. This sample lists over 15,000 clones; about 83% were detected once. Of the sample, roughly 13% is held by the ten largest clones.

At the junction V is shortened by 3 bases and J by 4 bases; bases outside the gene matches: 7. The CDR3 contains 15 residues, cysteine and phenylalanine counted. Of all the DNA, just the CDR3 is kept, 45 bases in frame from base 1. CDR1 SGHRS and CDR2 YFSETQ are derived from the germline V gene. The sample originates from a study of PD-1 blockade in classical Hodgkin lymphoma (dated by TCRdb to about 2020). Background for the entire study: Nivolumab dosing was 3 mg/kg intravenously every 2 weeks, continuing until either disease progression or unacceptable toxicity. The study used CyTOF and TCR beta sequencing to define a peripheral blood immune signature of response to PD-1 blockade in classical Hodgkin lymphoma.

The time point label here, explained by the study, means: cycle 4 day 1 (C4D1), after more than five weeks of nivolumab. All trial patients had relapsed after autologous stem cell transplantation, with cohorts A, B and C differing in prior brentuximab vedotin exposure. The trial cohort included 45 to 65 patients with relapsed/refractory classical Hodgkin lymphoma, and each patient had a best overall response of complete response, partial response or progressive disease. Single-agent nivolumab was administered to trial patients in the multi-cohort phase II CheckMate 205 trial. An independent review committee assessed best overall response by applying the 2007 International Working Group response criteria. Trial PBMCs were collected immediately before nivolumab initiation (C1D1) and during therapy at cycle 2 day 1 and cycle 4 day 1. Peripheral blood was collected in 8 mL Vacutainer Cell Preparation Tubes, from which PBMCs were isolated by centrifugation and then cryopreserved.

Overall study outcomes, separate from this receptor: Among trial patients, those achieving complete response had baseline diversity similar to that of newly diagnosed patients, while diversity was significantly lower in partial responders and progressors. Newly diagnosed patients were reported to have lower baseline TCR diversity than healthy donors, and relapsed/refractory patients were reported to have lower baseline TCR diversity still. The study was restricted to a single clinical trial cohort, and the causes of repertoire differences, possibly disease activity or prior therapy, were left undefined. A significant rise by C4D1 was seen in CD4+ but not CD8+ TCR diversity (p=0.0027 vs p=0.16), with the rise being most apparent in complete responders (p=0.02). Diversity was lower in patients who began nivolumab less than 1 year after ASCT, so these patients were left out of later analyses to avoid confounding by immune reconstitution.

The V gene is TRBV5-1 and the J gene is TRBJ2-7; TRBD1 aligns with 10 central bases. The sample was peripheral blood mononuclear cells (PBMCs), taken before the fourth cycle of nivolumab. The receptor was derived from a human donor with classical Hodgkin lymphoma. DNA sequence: TGCGCCAGCAGCTCGGCGACAGGGGGCCCATACGAGCAGTACTTC. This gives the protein CASSSATGGPYEQYF.